The 20 T cell receptor beta chains listed next were all sequenced from one sample in a study of cytomegalovirus exposure and HLA in healthy donors. Using immunoSEQ multiplex PCR, the repertoire was profiled, and TCRdb retains in-frame clones only, with some absent. This table has over 150,000 clones, 75% to 90% appearing once. Sequencing was done on a sample of PBMCs. Every receptor here comes from a woman under 30 in good health and CMV-seronegative.

The genes are TRBV30 and TRBJ1-1, with TRBD1 identical over 7 bases. Germline V gene sequence: CDR1 GTSNPN, CDR2 SVGIG (reference sequence). J gave up 6 bases and V 4 bases, and 8 bases lay outside the gene matches. CDR3 size: 13 residues. The CDR3 is CAWNPNRGAEAFF. The DNA for the CDR3 is TGTGCCTGGAACCCTAACAGGGGAGCTGAAGCTTTCTTT.

This chain joins TRBV2 and TRBJ2-7; TRBD1 might be the D (6 bases). Trimming left V 7 bases short and J 2 bases short, with 15 bases between. In germline, CDR1 is SNHLY, CDR2 FYNNEI. The CDR3 sequence is 14 residues long. For the CDR3, the DNA is TGTGCCAGCAATTACCGCAGGGGACCCTACGAGCAGTACTTC. Amino acid sequence: CASNYRRGPYEQYF.

The V and J genes are TRBV7-6 and TRBJ1-1, with D uncertain. The CDR3 is 14 residues long. Trimming removed 5 bases at V and 5 bases at J, with 15 bases between. Germline CDR1 SGHVS, CDR2 FNYEAQ. CDR3 nucleotides: TGTGCCAGCAGCCCAGCGGACGGGGATACTGAAGCTTTCTTT. This gives the protein CASSPADGDTEAFF.

The chain has TRBV7-6 and TRBJ1-1, with no clear D. Germline CDR1 SGHVS, CDR2 FNYEAQ. This CDR3 region has 14 residues. V was trimmed by 1 base and J by 6 bases, leaving 12 bases between them. CDR3 amino acids: CASSLDVLSAEAFF. The CDR3 DNA is TGTGCCAGCAGCTTAGATGTCCTGAGCGCTGAAGCTTTCTTT. Together with reference TRBV7-6 and TRBJ1-1, the CDR3 gives the full variable domain: GAGVSQSPRYKVTKRGQDVALRCDPISGHVSLYWYRQALGQGPEFLTYFNYEAQQDKSGLPNDRFSAERPEGSISTLTIQRTEQRDSAMYRCASSLDVLSAEAFFGQGTRLTVV.

The chain couples TRBV19 to TRBJ1-2; D gene uncertain. Between the trimmed V and J ends, which lost 3 bases and 2 bases, there was a span of 7 bases. The CDR3 contains 13 residues. Germline CDR1 LNHDA, CDR2 SQIVND (reference sequence). DNA of the CDR3: TGTGCCAGTAGTATTTCAGGAAACTATGGCTACACCTTC. Its translation: CASSISGNYGYTF. Filled out from reference TRBV19 and TRBJ1-2, the complete variable domain reads DGGITQSPKYLFRKEGQNVTLSCEQNLNHDAMYWYRQDPGQGLRLIYYSQIVNDFQKGDIAEGYSVSREKKESFPLTVTSAQKNPTAFYLCASSISGNYGYTFGSGTRLTVV.

This chain uses TRBV6-6 with TRBJ2-7; unclear D gene. The CDR3 extends over 13 amino acids. Trimming pared 3 bases from V and 2 bases from J, leaving 8 bases between. Germline V gene lookup returns CDR1 MNHNY and CDR2 SVGAGI (reference sequence). DNA for the CDR3: TGTGCCAGCAGTTATAGTTTGACCTACGAGCAGTACTTC. It codes for CASSYSLTYEQYF.

V usage is TRBV10-3 and J usage is TRBJ2-7, with 7 positions matching TRBD1. The CDR3 is made up of 15 amino acids. In germline, CDR1 is ENHRY, CDR2 SYGVKD. J gave up 1 base and V 3 bases, and 6 bases lay outside the gene matches. The CDR3 DNA is TGTGCCATCAGTGACCCCGGGACAGTTTCCTACGAGCAGTACTTC. This sequence encodes CAISDPGTVSYEQYF.

V gene TRBV7-3 combines with J gene TRBJ1-6; 9 nucleotides agree with TRBD1. The V segment lost 5 bases and the J segment 7 bases; nucleotides outside the gene matches: 6. Looked up from germline, CDR1 is SGHTA and CDR2 is FQGTGA. The CDR3 has 15 amino acids. The DNA for the CDR3 is TGTGCCAGCAGCGTTACAGGGGGCTGGAATTCACCCCTCCACTTT. It translates to CASSVTGGWNSPLHF.

The chain carries TRBV7-6 and TRBJ2-7, with 12 bases aligning to TRBD2. The CDR3 loop spans 15 amino acids. Germline CDR1 reads SGHVS; CDR2 reads FNYEAQ. J was trimmed by 4 bases and V by 4 bases; bases with no gene match: 5. CDR3 sequence reads: CASSSSGREQYEQYF. CDR3 nucleotides: TGTGCCAGCAGCTCTAGCGGGAGGGAACAATACGAGCAGTACTTC.

This clone has a single count. This sequence joins TRBV5-1 and TRBJ1-4; D unclear. Germline CDR1 and CDR2: SGHRS and YFSETQ. The V end was cut by 4 bases, the J end by 1 base, with 5 bases between. CDR3 size: 13 residues. The CDR3 loop reads CASSRVTNEKLFF. In DNA form, the CDR3 reads TGCGCCAGCAGCCGGGTAACTAATGAAAAACTGTTTTTT.

The chain is built from TRBV19 and TRBJ1-1; 9 nucleotides align to TRBD1. Per the germline V gene, CDR1 is LNHDA and CDR2 is SQIVND (reference sequence). J lost 4 bases, V lost 11 bases, and 11 bases had no gene match. There are 14 residues in the CDR3. The CDR3 sequence: CASQTGQGATEAFF. Here the CDR3 DNA reads TGTGCCTCCCAAACGGGACAGGGTGCCACTGAAGCTTTCTTT.

This chain connects TRBV18 to TRBJ1-2; TRBD1 aligns across 11 bases. Per the germline V gene, CDR1 is KGHSH and CDR2 is LQKENI. V gave up 3 bases and J gave up 2 bases; unmatched junction bases: 8. This CDR3 contains 17 residues. CDR3 bases: TGTGCCAGCTCACCTAAAGGACAGGGGGCTGCCAACTATGGCTACACCTTC. Protein: CASSPKGQGAANYGYTF.

This clone was observed a handful of times. The chain uses TRBV7-6 and TRBJ1-1; no clear D gene. This CDR3 contains 13 residues. V lost 5 bases, J lost 1 base, and 8 bases lay in between. In germline, CDR1 is SGHVS, CDR2 FNYEAQ. CDR3 region: CASSPRWNTEAFF. For the CDR3, the DNA is TGTGCCAGCAGCCCTAGATGGAACACTGAAGCTTTCTTT.

The rearrangement uses TRBV29-1 and TRBJ2-7; 9 bases line up with TRBD1. The CDR3 totals 12 residues. Germline CDR1 is SQVTM and CDR2 is ANQGSEA. V shed 4 bases and J 5 bases; nucleotides not matched to a gene: 3. The CDR3, as DNA: TGCAGCGTTGCGGGACAGGGTAACGAGCAGTACTTC. Translation gives CSVAGQGNEQYF.

This chain uses TRBV7-2 with TRBJ2-7; TRBD2 aligns across 7 bases. The CDR3 runs to 16 residues. Germline V gene sequence: CDR1 SGHTA, CDR2 FQGNSA. Trimming removed 3 bases from V and 4 bases from J; junction bases left unmatched: 12. Written as DNA, the CDR3 is TGTGCCAGCAGCTTGGGATTGGGGCTAGCGGAATACGAGCAGTACTTC. Translated: CASSLGLGLAEYEQYF.

The genes are TRBV2 and TRBJ1-4, with 7 positions matching TRBD1. The germline CDR1 and CDR2 sequences are SNHLY and FYNNEI. The J segment lost 8 bases and the V segment lost 3 bases, leaving 9 bases of the junction unmatched. The CDR3 spans 15 residues. This chain's CDR3 is CASSEDRTGGEKLFF. In nucleotides, the CDR3 is TGTGCCAGCAGTGAGGACCGGACAGGAGGGGAAAAACTGTTTTTT.

The V gene is TRBV27, the J gene TRBJ1-5; D not certain. V lost 0 bases and J lost 4, with 4 bases in between. In germline, CDR1 is MNHEY, CDR2 SMNVEV (reference sequence). The CDR3 covers 13 residues. The CDR3 DNA follows: TGTGCCAGCAGTTTATCTCTAAATCAGCCCCAGCATTTT. This gives the protein CASSLSLNQPQHF.

This rearrangement joins TRBV10-3 to TRBJ1-1, with D possibly being TRBD1 (6 bases). The germline V and J ends were trimmed by 7 bases and 0 bases, with 9 bases remaining between them. The CDR3 is 13 residues long. The germline CDR1 and CDR2 sequences are ENHRY and SYGVKD. The chain's CDR3 is CAINQGMNTEAFF. CDR3 DNA sequence: TGTGCCATCAACCAGGGGATGAACACTGAAGCTTTCTTT.

V is TRBV29-1 and J is TRBJ2-1; 7 bases line up with TRBD2. The CDR3 is 14 amino acids. The V and J ends lost 1 base and 0 bases, in that order; junction bases with no gene match: 0. CDR1 SQVTM and CDR2 ANQGSEA come from the germline V gene. CDR3: CSVEGTSSYNEQFF. The CDR3 DNA reads as TGCAGCGTTGAAGGGACTAGCTCCTACAATGAGCAGTTCTTC.

The table lists this clone with a count of one. This rearrangement joins TRBV5-4 to TRBJ1-1; a possible D gene is TRBD1 (5 bases). The CDR3 extends over 14 amino acids. Per the germline V gene, CDR1 is SGHNT and CDR2 is YYREEE (reference sequence). V lost 3 bases, J lost 1 base, and 10 bases lay in between. The CDR3 nucleotides are TGTGCCAGCAGCTCCGGGGGGGGGAACACTGAAGCTTTCTTT. It yields the protein CASSSGGGNTEAFF.